The following is a T cell receptor beta chain sequence with its context. Its antigen specificity is not known. No base-level quality is on record; no much larger clone is a single base apart. This entry comes from a study of response to subunit inactivated influenza vaccine (dated by TCRdb to about 2018). Notes on the research overall: To follow how T cells responded to a trivalent subunit inactivated influenza vaccine, the researchers relied on deep quantitative profiling of the T cell receptor repertoire.

The germline V gene encodes CDR1 MDHEN and CDR2 SYDVKM. V lost 4 bases and J lost 5 bases, and the count of bases not matched to a germline gene is 18. From its cysteine to its phenylalanine, the CDR3 spans 18 amino acids. CDR3 DNA is the only sequence kept; it has 54 bases, read in frame from the first base. The paper as a whole reports these results and caveats: The authors suggested that each seasonal influenza vaccination may recruit only a limited number of new T cells.

Libraries came from RT-PCR. Sequencing relied on an Illumina HiSeq 2500. TCRdb reprocessed the public reads (quality trimming at Q25 with fastp, clone calling with MiXCR) and kept in-frame beta chains. Each entry merges the rows of one CDR3 protein and shows their most common DNA and genes. The sample includes hundreds of thousands of distinct CDR3 sequences, with 18% observed a single time. Approximately 11% of the sample is in the top ten clones. The source of this sequence is a man aged 50-60 years who received an inactivated influenza vaccine. Donor details come from another sample of the same person, matched by shared clones. The V gene is TRBV28 and the J gene is TRBJ2-7, with 9 central nucleotides matching TRBD2. This sample comprised PBMCs from blood, obtained roughly 5 days after vaccination. At the DNA level, the sequence is TGTGCCAGCAGTTCCCTTGAGGTAGCGGGGGACAAGCGTAACGAGCAGTACTTC. It translates to CASSSLEVAGDKRNEQYF. With the portions outside the CDR3 filled from the reference TRBV28 and TRBJ2-7 genes, the complete variable region becomes DVKVTQSSRYLVKRTGEKVFLECVQDMDHENMFWYRQDPGLGLRLIYFSYDVKMKEKGDIPEGYSVSREKKERFSLILESASTNQTSMYLCASSSLEVAGDKRNEQYFGPGTRLTVT.